Shown below are 16 T cell receptor beta chains from a single sample sequenced in a study of cytomegalovirus exposure and HLA in healthy donors. PCR employed 60 Vbeta and 13 Jbeta primers. Profiling relied on immunoSEQ multiplex PCR, and the TCRdb table lists in-frame clones only, not all of them. The sample has about 120,000 clones, around two thirds seen once. Sequenced sample: PBMCs. The receptors were gathered from a woman aged 40 to 50 in good health and CMV-seropositive.

The chain is built from TRBV11-2 and TRBJ2-1; 14 positions match TRBD2. The V gene end was trimmed by 3 bases and the J gene end by 2 bases; junction bases not matched to a gene: 9. The CDR3 is 19 residues long. Per germline, CDR1 SGHAT and CDR2 FQNNGV. CDR3 in DNA: TGTGCCAGCAGCTTTTTGGGACTAGCGGGAGAGGGGACCTACAATGAGCAGTTCTTC. This translates into CASSFLGLAGEGTYNEQFF.

The chain joins TRBV7-3 to TRBJ2-2, with a possible D match to TRBD2 (5 bases). The V gene lost 0 bases and the J gene lost 5 bases, with 10 bases spanning the gap. This CDR3 spans 15 amino acids. In germline, CDR1 is SGHTA, CDR2 FQGTGA. The CDR3 reads CASSLTDSTTGELFF. CDR3 coding DNA: TGTGCCAGCAGCTTAACGGACTCTACTACCGGGGAGCTGTTTTTT.

In its sample, this clone was seen a few times. This rearrangement joins TRBV28 to TRBJ2-7; 9 nucleotides align to TRBD2. The germline CDR1 and CDR2 sequences are MDHEN and SYDVKM. This CDR3 has 16 amino acids. Germline trimming cut 5 bases from V and 3 bases from J; bases unmatched to any gene: 11. CDR3 DNA sequence: TGTGCCAGCAGTCCCTCTTCAGCGGGAGGCTACTACGAGCAGTACTTC. Encoded protein: CASSPSSAGGYYEQYF.

In the case of this clone: Other DNA sequences in the sample encode the same CDR3. The rearrangement joins TRBV2 to TRBJ2-1; D is undetermined. The V end lost 7 bases, the J end lost 2 bases, and 9 bases lay between the germline ends. Per the germline V gene, CDR1 is SNHLY and CDR2 is FYNNEI. This CDR3 is 13 amino acids long. CDR3 bases: TGTGCCAGCATGAGTCCTCCCTACAATGAGCAGTTCTTC. The encoded protein is CASMSPPYNEQFF.

V is TRBV4-3 and J is TRBJ2-3, with 11 bases lining up with TRBD2. Germline lookup yields CDR1 LGHNA and CDR2 YSLEER. CDR3 length equals 15 residues. V dropped 1 base and J dropped 4; count of bases not matched to a gene: 1. For the CDR3, the DNA is TGCGCCAGCAGCCAAGCACTAGCGGGAGCAGATACGCAGTATTTT. Its protein is CASSQALAGADTQYF.

The chain recombines TRBV4-1 with TRBJ2-7; 9 nucleotides align to TRBD2. Germline CDR1 MGHRA, CDR2 YSYEKL. The length of the CDR3 is 17 residues. The V segment lost 1 base and the J segment 5 bases; nucleotides outside the gene matches: 12. The CDR3 bases are TGCGCCAGCAGCCAAGGGCGAGCGGCGGGAGGGCACCACGAGCAGTACTTC. It codes for CASSQGRAAGGHHEQYF.

The J gene is TRBJ2-3, the V gene TRBV7-9; D unresolved. Trimming removed 1 base from V and 2 bases from J, with 10 bases in between. This CDR3 has 15 residues. The germline V gene has CDR1 SEHNR and CDR2 FQNEAQ (reference sequence). The CDR3 sequence: CASSLGAINTDTQYF. In nucleotides, the CDR3 is TGTGCCAGCAGCTTAGGGGCTATCAACACAGATACGCAGTATTTT.

The CDR3 reads CAWNPGTGISPLHF. The CDR3 DNA reads TGTGCCTGGAACCCCGGGACAGGGATTTCACCCCTCCACTTT. The V gene is TRBV30, the J gene TRBJ1-6; 9 bases are shared with TRBD1. The CDR3 has 14 amino acids. Germline CDR1 GTSNPN, CDR2 SVGIG (reference sequence). The V gene end was trimmed by 4 bases and the J gene end by 9 bases; junction bases not matched to a gene: 7. The whole variable domain, filled in from reference TRBV30 and TRBJ1-6, reads SQTIHQWPATLVQPVGSPLSLECTVEGTSNPNLYWYRQAAGRGLQLLFYSVGIGQISSEVPQNLSASRPQDRQFILSSKKLLLSDSGFYLCAWNPGTGISPLHFGNGTRLTVT.

The CDR3 reads CASGTLDNNEQFF. The CDR3 DNA reads TGTGCCAGCGGGACTCTCGATAACAATGAGCAGTTCTTC. The chain employs TRBV5-4 and TRBJ2-1; D might be TRBD2 (6 bases). The CDR3 sequence is 13 residues long. Germline CDR1 reads SGHNT; CDR2 reads YYREEE (reference sequence). Trimming left V 7 bases short and J 5 bases short, with 13 bases between.

A few counts support this clone. The rearrangement joins TRBV7-6 to TRBJ2-1; 9 nucleotides align to TRBD1. Germline assignment: CDR1 SGHVS and CDR2 FNYEAQ. J gave up 5 bases and V 7 bases, and 9 bases lay outside the gene matches. CDR3 length: 15 residues. The DNA for the CDR3 is TGTGCCAGCACCCGAGGAAGGGACAGGGACAATGAGCAGTTCTTC. Translating it yields CASTRGRDRDNEQFF.

The chain links TRBV29-1 to TRBJ2-2; 7 bases map to TRBD1. The CDR3 totals 15 residues. Trimming took 6 bases from V and 0 from J; bases not matched to a gene: 7. CDR1 is SQVTM and CDR2 is ANQGSEA in the germline V gene. The CDR3 region is CSVTGQPTNTGELFF. The CDR3 region has the DNA TGCAGCGTCACGGGACAGCCTACGAACACCGGGGAGCTGTTTTTT.

This chain uses TRBV28 with TRBJ2-5; D is undetermined. CDR3 length equals 11 residues. V lost 7 bases, J lost 8 bases, and 11 bases lay in between. Germline lookup yields CDR1 MDHEN and CDR2 SYDVKM. The CDR3: CASTERVTQYF. For the CDR3, the DNA is TGTGCCAGCACCGAAAGAGTAACCCAGTACTTC.

This clone has just one count. The V call is TRBV28, the J call TRBJ2-3, with a weak D call TRBD1 (5 bases). Trimming cost V 5 bases and J 9 bases, with 15 bases left between them. This CDR3 contains 13 residues. Looked up from germline, CDR1 is MDHEN and CDR2 is SYDVKM. This CDR3 is CASSIKPTATQYF. DNA of the CDR3: TGTGCCAGCAGTATCAAACCGACAGCGACGCAGTATTTT.

The V and J genes are TRBV29-1 and TRBJ1-3; D is ambiguous. V lost 2 bases, J lost 0 bases, and 20 bases lay in between. Germline V gives CDR1 SQVTM, CDR2 ANQGSEA. The CDR3 covers 18 residues. The chain's CDR3 is CSVETFLEGKSSGNTIYF. CDR3 nucleotides: TGCAGCGTTGAAACCTTTTTAGAGGGAAAGAGCTCTGGAAACACCATATATTTT.

The chain couples TRBV7-9 to TRBJ2-7; the D gene is possibly TRBD2 (7 bases). From germline, CDR1 is SEHNR and CDR2 FQNEAQ (reference sequence). This CDR3 has 15 amino acids. Trimming took 4 bases from V and 6 from J, leaving 19 bases between them. This chain's CDR3 is CASSSWRGPLVEQYF. CDR3 in DNA: TGTGCCAGCAGCTCGTGGCGGGGGCCGTTAGTCGAGCAGTACTTC.

V is TRBV4-2 and J is TRBJ2-2; 8 nucleotides match TRBD2. The CDR3 spans 16 residues. CDR1 and CDR2 from the germline V gene are LGHNA and YNFKEQ. The junction had 6 bases not matched to a gene; V was cut back by 0 bases and J by 6 bases. CDR3 amino acids: CASSQDMSGSPGELFF. CDR3 DNA sequence: TGTGCCAGCAGCCAAGATATGAGCGGGAGCCCCGGGGAGCTGTTTTTT.